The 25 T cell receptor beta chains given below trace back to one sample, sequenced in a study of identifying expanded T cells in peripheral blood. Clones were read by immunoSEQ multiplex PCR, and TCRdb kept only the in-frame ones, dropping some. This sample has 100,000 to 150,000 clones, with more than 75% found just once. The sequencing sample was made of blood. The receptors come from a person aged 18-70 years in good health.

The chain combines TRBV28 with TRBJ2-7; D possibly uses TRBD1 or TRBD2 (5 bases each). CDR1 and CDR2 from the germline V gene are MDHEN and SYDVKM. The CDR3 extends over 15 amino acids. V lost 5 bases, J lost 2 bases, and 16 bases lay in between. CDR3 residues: CASSPPGTMTYEQYF. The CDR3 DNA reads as TGTGCCAGCAGTCCCCCCGGGACGATGACCTACGAGCAGTACTTC.

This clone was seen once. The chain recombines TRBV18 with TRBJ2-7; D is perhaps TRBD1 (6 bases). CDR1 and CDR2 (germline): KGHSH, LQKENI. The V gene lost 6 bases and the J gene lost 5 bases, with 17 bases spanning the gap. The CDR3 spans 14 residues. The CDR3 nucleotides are TGTGCCAGCTCCCTCAACAGGCACAGGGACGAGCAGTACTTC. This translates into CASSLNRHRDEQYF.

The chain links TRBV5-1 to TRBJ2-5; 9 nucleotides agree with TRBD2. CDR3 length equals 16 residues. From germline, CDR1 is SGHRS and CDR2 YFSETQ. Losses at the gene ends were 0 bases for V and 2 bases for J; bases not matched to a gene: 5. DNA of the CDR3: TGCGCCAGCAGCTTGGATCTTAGCGGGGGACAAGAGACCCAGTACTTC. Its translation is CASSLDLSGGQETQYF.

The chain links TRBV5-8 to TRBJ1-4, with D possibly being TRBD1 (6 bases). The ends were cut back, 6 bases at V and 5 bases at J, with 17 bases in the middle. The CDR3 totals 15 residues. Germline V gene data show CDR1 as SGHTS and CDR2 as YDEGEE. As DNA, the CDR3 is TGTGCCAGCAAAAAGGGGGGGGGAATGAATGAAAAACTGTTTTTT. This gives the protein CASKKGGGMNEKLFF. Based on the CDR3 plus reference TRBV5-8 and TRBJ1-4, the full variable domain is EAGVTQSPTHLIKTRGQQATLRCSPISGHTSVYWYQQALGLGLQFLLWYDEGEERNRGNFPPRFSGRQFPNYSSELNVNALELEDSALYLCASKKGGGMNEKLFFGSGTQLSVL.

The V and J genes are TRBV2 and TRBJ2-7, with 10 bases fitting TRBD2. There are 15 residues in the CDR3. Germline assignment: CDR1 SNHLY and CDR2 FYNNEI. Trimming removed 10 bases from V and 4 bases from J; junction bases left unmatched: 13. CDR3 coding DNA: TGTGCCACCAAACTATTTAGCGGGGGGTCATACGAGCAGTACTTC. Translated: CATKLFSGGSYEQYF.

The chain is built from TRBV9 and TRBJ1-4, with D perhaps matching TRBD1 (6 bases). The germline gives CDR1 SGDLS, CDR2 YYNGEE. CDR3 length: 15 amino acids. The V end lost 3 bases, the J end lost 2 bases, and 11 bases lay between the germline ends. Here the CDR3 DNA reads TGTGCCAGCAGCGGAGCAGGGGCGACTAATGAAAAACTGTTTTTT. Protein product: CASSGAGATNEKLFF.

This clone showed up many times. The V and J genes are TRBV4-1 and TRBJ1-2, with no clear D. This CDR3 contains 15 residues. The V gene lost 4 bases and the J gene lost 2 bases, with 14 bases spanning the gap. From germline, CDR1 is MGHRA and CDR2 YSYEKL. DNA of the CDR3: TGCGCCAGCAGCCCCGGGTATAACAAAAACTATGGCTACACCTTC. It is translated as CASSPGYNKNYGYTF.

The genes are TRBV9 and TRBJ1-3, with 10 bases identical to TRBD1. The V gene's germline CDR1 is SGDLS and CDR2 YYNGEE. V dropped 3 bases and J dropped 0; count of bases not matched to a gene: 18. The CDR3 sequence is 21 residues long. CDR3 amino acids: CASSARSGTGDVGLSGNTIYF. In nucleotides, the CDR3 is TGTGCCAGCAGCGCTCGGTCCGGGACAGGGGACGTGGGGCTCTCTGGAAACACCATATATTTT.

The CDR3 protein is CASTQGGGWTEAFF. CDR3 DNA: TGTGCCAGCACCCAGGGGGGGGGCTGGACTGAAGCTTTCTTT. The chain recombines TRBV7-2 with TRBJ1-1, with 7 nucleotides matching TRBD1. The CDR3 is 14 amino acids. Looked up from germline, CDR1 is SGHTA and CDR2 is FQGNSA. Unmatched junction bases numbered 10, after V lost 7 bases and J lost 5 bases.

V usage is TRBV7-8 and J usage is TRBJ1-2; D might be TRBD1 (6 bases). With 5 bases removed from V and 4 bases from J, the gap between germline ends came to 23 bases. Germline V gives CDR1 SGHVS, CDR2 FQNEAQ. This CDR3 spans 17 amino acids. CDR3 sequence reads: CASSPEGWGRGTYGYTF. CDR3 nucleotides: TGTGCCAGCAGCCCGGAGGGATGGGGCAGGGGTACCTATGGCTACACCTTC.

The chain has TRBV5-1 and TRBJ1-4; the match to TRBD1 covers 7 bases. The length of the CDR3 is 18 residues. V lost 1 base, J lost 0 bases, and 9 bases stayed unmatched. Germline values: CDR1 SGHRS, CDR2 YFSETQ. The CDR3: CASSLSPETGSTNEKLFF. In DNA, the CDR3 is TGCGCCAGCAGCTTGTCCCCGGAGACAGGGTCAACTAATGAAAAACTGTTTTTT.

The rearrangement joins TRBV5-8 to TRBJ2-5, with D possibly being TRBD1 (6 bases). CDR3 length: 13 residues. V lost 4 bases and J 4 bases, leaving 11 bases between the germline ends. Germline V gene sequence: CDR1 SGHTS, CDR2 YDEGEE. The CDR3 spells CASSRDTVETQYF. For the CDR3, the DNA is TGTGCCAGCAGCCGGGACACGGTAGAGACCCAGTACTTC.

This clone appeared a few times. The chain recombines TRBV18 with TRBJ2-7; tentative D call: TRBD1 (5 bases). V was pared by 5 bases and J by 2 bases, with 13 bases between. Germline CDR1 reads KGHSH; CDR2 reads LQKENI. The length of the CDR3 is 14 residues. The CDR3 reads CASSTTVGPYEQYF. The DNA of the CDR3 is TGTGCCAGCTCAACGACAGTAGGCCCCTACGAGCAGTACTTC.

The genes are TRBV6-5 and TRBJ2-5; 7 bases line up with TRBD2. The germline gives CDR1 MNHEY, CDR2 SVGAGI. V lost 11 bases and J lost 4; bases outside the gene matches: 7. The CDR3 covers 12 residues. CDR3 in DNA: TGTGCCGCGGGGGTTTTTGGAGAGACCCAGTACTTC. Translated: CAAGVFGETQYF.

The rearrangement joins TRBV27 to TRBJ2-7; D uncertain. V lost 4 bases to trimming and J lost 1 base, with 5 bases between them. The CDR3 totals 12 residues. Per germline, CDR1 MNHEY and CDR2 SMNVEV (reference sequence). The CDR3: CASSSSSYEQYF. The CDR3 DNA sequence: TGTGCCAGCAGTTCTTCTTCCTACGAGCAGTACTTC.

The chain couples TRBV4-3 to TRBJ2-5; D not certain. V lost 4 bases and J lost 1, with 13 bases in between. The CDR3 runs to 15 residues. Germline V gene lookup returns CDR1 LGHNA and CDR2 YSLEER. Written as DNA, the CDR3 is TGCGCCAGCAGCCTCCATTGGGCCGTCCAAGAGACCCAGTACTTC. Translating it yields CASSLHWAVQETQYF.

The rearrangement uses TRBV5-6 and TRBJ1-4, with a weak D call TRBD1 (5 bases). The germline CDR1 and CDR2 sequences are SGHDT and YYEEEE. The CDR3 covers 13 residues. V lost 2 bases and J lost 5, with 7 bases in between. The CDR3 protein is CASSFGQNEKLFF. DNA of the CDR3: TGTGCCAGCAGCTTCGGACAAAATGAAAAACTGTTTTTT.

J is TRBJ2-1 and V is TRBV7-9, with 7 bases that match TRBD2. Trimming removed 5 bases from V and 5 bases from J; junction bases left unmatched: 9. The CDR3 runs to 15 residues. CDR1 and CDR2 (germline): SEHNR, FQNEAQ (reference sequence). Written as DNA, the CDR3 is TGTGCCAGCAGCGGAAACATGGGGAGGGACAATGAGCAGTTCTTC. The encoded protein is CASSGNMGRDNEQFF. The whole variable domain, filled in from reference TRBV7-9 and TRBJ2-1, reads DTGVSQNPRHKITKRGQNVTFRCDPISEHNRLYWYRQTLGQGPEFLTYFQNEAQLEKSRLLSDRFSAERPKGSFSTLEIQRTEQGDSAMYLCASSGNMGRDNEQFFGPGTRLTVL.

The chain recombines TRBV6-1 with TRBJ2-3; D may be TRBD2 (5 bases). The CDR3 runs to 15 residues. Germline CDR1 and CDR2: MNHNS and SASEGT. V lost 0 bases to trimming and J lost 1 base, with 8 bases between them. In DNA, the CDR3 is TGTGCCAGCAGTGAAGCCGGGGTCGGCACAGATACGCAGTATTTT. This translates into CASSEAGVGTDTQYF.

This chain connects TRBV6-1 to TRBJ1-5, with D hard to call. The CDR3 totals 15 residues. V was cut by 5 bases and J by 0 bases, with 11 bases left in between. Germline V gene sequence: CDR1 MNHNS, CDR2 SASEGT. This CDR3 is CASSPDRHSNQPQHF. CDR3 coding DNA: TGTGCCAGCAGTCCCGACCGCCATAGCAATCAGCCCCAGCATTTT.

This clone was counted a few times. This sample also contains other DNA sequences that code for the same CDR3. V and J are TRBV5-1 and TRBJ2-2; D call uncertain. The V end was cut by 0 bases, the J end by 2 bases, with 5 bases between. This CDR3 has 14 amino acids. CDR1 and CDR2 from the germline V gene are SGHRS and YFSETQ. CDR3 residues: CASSLGSNTGELFF. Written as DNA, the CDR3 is TGCGCCAGCAGCTTGGGCAGCAACACCGGGGAGCTGTTTTTT.

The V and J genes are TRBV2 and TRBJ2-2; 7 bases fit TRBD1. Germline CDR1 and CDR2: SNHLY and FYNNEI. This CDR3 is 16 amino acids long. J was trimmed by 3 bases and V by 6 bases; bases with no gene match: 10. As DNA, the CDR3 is TGTGCCAGCAGCCGCGAGACAGGGCGGTACACCGGGGAGCTGTTTTTT. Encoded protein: CASSRETGRYTGELFF.

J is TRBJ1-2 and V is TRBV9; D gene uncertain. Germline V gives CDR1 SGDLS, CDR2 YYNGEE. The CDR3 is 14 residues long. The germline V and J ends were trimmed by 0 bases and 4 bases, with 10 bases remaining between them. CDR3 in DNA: TGTGCCAGCAGCGTAGACAAACCTATCTATGGCTACACCTTC. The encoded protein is CASSVDKPIYGYTF.

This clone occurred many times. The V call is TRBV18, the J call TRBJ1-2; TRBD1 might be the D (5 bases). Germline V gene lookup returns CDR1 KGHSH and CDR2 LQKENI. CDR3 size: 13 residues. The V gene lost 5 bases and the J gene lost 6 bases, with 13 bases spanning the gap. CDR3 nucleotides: TGTGCCAGCTCAAGAGGGGTTGAAGATGGCTACACCTTC. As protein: CASSRGVEDGYTF.

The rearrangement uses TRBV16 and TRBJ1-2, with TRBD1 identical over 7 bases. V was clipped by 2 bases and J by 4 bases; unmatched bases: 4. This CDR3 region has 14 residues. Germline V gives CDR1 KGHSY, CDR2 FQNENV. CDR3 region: CASSQSRDSYGYTF. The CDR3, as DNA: TGTGCCAGCAGCCAAAGCCGGGACAGCTATGGCTACACCTTC.